This T cell receptor (beta chain) is from a study of memory CD4+ T cells and cytomegalovirus serostatus. Germline CDR1 and CDR2: MDHEN and SYDVKM. The CDR3 consists of 12 residues. V lost 7 bases and J lost 2, with 8 bases in between. The sort gate was single viable CD3+CD4+CD8-CD45RO+ cells for memory CD4+ T cells. Study-wide results and limits: Suggested: most of the CMV-linked TCR signature lies in CD4+ memory cells.

TCRdb's copy holds only in-frame clones and misses some; the assay was immunoSEQ multiplex PCR. The table records about 56,000 clones, around three quarters of them present only once. Of note for this clone: Its antigen is as yet unknown.

The TCR originated in an adult in good health and CMV-seropositive. Material: memory CD4+ T cells from blood. The chain employs TRBV28 and TRBJ1-2; D unresolved. For the CDR3, the DNA is TGTGCCAGCAAACGGGGAAACTATGGCTACACCTTC. Amino acids: CASKRGNYGYTF.